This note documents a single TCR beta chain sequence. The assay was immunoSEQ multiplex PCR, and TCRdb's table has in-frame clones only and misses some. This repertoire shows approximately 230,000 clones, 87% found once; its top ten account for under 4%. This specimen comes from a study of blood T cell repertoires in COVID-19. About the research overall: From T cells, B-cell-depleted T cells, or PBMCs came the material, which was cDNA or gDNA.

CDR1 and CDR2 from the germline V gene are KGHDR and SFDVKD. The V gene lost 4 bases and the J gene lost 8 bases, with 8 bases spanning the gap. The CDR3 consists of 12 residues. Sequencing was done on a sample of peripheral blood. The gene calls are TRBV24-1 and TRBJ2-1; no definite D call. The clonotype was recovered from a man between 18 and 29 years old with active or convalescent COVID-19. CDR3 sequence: CATSESNDEQFF. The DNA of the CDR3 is TGTGCCACCAGTGAATCCAATGATGAGCAGTTCTTC.